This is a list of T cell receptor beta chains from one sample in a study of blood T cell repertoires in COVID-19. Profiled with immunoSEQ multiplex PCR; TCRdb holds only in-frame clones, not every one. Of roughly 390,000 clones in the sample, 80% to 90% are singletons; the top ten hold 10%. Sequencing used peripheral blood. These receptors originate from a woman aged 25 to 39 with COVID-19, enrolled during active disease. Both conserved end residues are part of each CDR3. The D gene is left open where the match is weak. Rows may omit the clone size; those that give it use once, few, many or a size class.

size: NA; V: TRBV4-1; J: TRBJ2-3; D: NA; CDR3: CASSPRGRQTTDTQYF; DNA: TGCGCCAGCAGCCCTCGCGGGCGGCAGACCACAGATACGCAGTATTTT
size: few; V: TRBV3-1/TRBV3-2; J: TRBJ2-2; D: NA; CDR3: CASSKQGTGELFF; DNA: TGTGCCAGCTCCAAACAGGGTACCGGGGAGCTGTTTTTT
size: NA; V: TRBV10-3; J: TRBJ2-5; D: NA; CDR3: CAISEGPRGGVETQYF; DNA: TGTGCCATCAGTGAAGGCCCTAGGGGAGGTGTGGAGACCCAGTACTTC
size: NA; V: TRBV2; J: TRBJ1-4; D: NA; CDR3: CASSESRPGETLFF; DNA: TGTGCCAGCAGTGAGTCCAGACCCGGGGAAACACTGTTTTTT
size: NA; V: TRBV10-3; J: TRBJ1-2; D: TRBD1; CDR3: CAIKGGAAGYTF; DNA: TGTGCCATCAAAGGGGGCGCGGCGGGCTACACCTTC
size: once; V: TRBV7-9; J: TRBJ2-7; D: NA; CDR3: CASSLGREEQYF; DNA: TGTGCCAGCAGCTTGGGGCGAGAGGAGCAGTACTTC
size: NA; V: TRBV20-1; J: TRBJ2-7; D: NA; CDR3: CSAREGAEQYF; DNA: TGCAGTGCTAGAGAGGGGGCCGAGCAGTACTTC
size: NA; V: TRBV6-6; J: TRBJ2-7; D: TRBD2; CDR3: CASSYGLGGIEQYF; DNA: TGTGCCAGCAGTTACGGCCTGGGAGGGATCGAGCAGTACTTC
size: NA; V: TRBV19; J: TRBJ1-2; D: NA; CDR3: CASSMGQGHSYGYTF; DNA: TGTGCCAGTAGTATGGGCCAGGGCCACTCCTATGGCTACACCTTC
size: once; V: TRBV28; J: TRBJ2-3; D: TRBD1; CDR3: CASSIGTGGGTDTQYF; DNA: TGTGCCAGCAGTATCGGGACAGGGGGCGGCACAGATACGCAGTATTTT
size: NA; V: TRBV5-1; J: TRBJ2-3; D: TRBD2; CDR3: CASSSSRLAGGRDTQYF; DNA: TGCGCCAGCAGCTCCTCGAGACTAGCGGGAGGAAGAGATACGCAGTATTTT
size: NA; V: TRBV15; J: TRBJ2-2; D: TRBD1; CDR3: CATSRTTGGRTGELFF; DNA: TGTGCCACCAGCAGAACGACAGGGGGGAGGACCGGGGAGCTGTTTTTT
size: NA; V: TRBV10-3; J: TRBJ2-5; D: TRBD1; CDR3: CAIRGDRGQETQYF; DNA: TGTGCCATCAGGGGGGACAGGGGCCAAGAGACCCAGTACTTC
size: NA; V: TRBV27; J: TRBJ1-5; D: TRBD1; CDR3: CATWTGGQPQHF; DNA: TGTGCCACCTGGACAGGGGGGCAGCCCCAGCATTTT
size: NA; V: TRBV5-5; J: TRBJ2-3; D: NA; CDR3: CASTPFSSTDTQYF; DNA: TGTGCCAGCACCCCTTTTTCTAGCACAGATACGCAGTATTTT
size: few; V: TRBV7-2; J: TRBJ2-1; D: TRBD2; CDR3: CASSLSVSGTSYNEQFF; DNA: TGTGCCAGCAGCTTATCGGTTAGCGGGACTTCCTACAATGAGCAGTTCTTC
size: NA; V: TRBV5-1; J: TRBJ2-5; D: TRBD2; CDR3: CASSLLGLAGTQETQYF; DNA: TGCGCCAGCAGCTTGCTGGGACTAGCGGGGACCCAAGAGACCCAGTACTTC
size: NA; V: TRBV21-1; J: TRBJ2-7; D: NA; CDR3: CASSGSGVRLRKQYF; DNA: TGTGCCAGCAGCGGCTCGGGGGTACGGCTTAGGAAGCAGTACTTC
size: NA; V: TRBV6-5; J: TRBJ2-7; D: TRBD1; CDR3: CASSPGTGVREQYF; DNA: TGTGCCAGCAGCCCCGGGACAGGAGTGCGGGAGCAGTACTTC
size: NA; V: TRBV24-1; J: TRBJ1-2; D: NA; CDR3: CATSDIGGYTF; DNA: TGTGCCACCAGTGATATCGGTGGCTACACCTTC
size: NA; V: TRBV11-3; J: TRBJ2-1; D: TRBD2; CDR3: CASSSYSGGSYNEQFF; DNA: TGTGCCAGCAGCTCTTATAGCGGGGGTTCCTACAATGAGCAGTTCTTC
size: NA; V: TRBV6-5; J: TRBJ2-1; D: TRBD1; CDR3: CATLDRSYNEQFF; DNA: TGTGCCACCCTGGACAGGTCCTACAATGAGCAGTTCTTC
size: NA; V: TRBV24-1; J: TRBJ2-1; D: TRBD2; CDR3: CATSDSGTSAYSGNEQFF; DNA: TGTGCCACCAGTGATTCCGGGACTAGCGCCTACTCCGGGAATGAGCAGTTCTTC
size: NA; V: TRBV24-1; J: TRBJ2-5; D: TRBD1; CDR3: CATSGAGGSSQETQYF; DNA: TGTGCCACCAGTGGGGCAGGGGGTTCTTCCCAAGAGACCCAGTACTTC
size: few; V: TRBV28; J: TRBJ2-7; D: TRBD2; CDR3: CASKPGLEAYEQYF; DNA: TGTGCCAGCAAACCGGGACTAGAGGCCTACGAGCAGTACTTC
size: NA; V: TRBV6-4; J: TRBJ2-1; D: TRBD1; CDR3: CASRTGGDEQFF; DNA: TGTGCCAGCAGGACAGGGGGCGATGAGCAGTTCTTC
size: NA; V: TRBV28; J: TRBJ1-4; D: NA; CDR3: CASSPFPPEKLFF; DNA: TGTGCCAGCAGTCCCTTCCCCCCTGAAAAACTGTTTTTT
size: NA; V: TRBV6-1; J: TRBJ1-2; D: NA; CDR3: CASSEEAFLRDAYTF; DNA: TGTGCCAGCAGTGAAGAGGCTTTTTTGAGGGATGCCTACACCTTC
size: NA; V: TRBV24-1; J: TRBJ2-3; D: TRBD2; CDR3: CATSEPGTSSDTQYF; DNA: TGTGCCACCAGTGAACCCGGGACTAGCTCAGATACGCAGTATTTT
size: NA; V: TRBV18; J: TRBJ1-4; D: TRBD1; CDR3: CASSPLGTGREKLFF; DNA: TGTGCCAGCTCACCCCTCGGGACAGGGCGTGAAAAACTGTTTTTT
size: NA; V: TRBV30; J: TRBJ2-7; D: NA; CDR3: CAWSARHEQYF; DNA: TGTGCCTGGAGTGCCAGGCACGAGCAGTACTTC
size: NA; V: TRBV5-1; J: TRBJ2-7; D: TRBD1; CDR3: CASSFETGVYEQYF; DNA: TGCGCCAGCAGCTTCGAGACAGGGGTCTACGAGCAGTACTTC